This T cell receptor (beta chain) was identified during a study of blood T cell repertoires in COVID-19. Overall study context: Some COVID-19 samples were acute and others convalescent; all came from the United States, Italy and Spain. PBMCs, B-cell-depleted T cells, or T cells were the source of the cDNA or gDNA that made up the material.

Original processing methods: The assay estimated nucleated cells by amplifying reference gene primers. Measured with immunoSEQ multiplex PCR; TCRdb has only the in-frame clones, and not every one. D and trimming come from the DNA, and the V and J calls and clone size come from that table. The table lists fewer than 150,000 clones, approximately 84% of them singletons, with under 10% in the top ten. The CDR3 is 15 amino acids. Trimming shortened V by 0 bases and J by 4 bases, and 9 bases separated the two germline ends. Germline CDR1 and CDR2: KGHSH and LQKENI. V usage is TRBV18 and J usage is TRBJ2-2; a possible D gene is TRBD1 (6 bases). Sequenced: peripheral blood. This clonotype originated in a woman over 75 in a cohort sampled during active or convalescent COVID-19. CDR3 amino acids: CASSPPNRVTGELFF. CDR3 nucleotide sequence: TGTGCCAGCTCACCACCCAACAGGGTCACCGGGGAGCTGTTTTTT.